This record covers a single T cell receptor (beta chain). Its antigen has not been determined. Per-base qualities were not stored, and no clone one base away is much larger. The entry originates in a study of T cells in narcolepsy (dated by TCRdb to 2017 to 2018). Broadly, across the study: Patients with narcolepsy type 1 or type 2 (NT1, NT2) and healthy control donors were enrolled in the study. To look for autoreactive T cells in narcolepsy patients that target self-antigens of hypocretin neurons (hypocretin, TRIB2), the study used TCR Vbeta sequencing to follow clonotypes in blood and CSF. Overall study outcomes, separate from this receptor: According to the report, autoreactive clonotypes were detected serially in the blood of the same patients and of different patients, but not in healthy controls. Certain blood memory CD4+ repertoires from patients and controls had no sequences that matched autoreactive T cell clones. Plots comparing CSF and blood CD4+ T cell clonotypes from the same patient highlighted HCRT-specific and TRIB2-specific autoreactive clonotypes. Patients and controls had similar numbers of sequenced blood memory CD4+ clonotypes, with averages of around 39,000 in patients and some 36,000 in controls.

For TCR Vbeta sequencing, memory CD4+ T cells were sorted ex vivo from the peripheral blood of narcolepsy patients and healthy controls. At the junction V is shortened by 2 bases and J by 6 bases; bases outside the gene matches: 3. The CDR3 has 14 amino acids, counting the end cysteine and phenylalanine. The CDR3 DNA has 42 bases and is translated from base 1. Receptor libraries were prepared by the immunoSEQ multiplex PCR assay. TCRdb re-hosts the immuneACCESS table, in-frame sequences only. Its copies lack some clones; in the studies checked, an unresolved V gene accounts for under half of them, and the cause for the rest is not known. The sample records about 14,000 clones, 70% to 90% of which are singletons. The ten largest clonotypes hold 1.5% to 2% of the sample.

The receptor was derived from a human donor with narcolepsy. The rearrangement joined TRBV23-1 to TRBJ1-1, with TRBD1 matching 10 junction bases. TRBV23-1 qualifies as an ORF whose function is uncertain. The sequencing input was CD45RA- memory CD4+ T cells from PBMCs. Sample cell subset or site, as interpreted from the label and publication: memory T cells sorted ex vivo from peripheral blood. CDR3 loop: CASSQPGQGSEAFF. The nucleotide sequence is TGCGCCAGCAGTCAACCGGGACAGGGGTCTGAAGCTTTCTTT.